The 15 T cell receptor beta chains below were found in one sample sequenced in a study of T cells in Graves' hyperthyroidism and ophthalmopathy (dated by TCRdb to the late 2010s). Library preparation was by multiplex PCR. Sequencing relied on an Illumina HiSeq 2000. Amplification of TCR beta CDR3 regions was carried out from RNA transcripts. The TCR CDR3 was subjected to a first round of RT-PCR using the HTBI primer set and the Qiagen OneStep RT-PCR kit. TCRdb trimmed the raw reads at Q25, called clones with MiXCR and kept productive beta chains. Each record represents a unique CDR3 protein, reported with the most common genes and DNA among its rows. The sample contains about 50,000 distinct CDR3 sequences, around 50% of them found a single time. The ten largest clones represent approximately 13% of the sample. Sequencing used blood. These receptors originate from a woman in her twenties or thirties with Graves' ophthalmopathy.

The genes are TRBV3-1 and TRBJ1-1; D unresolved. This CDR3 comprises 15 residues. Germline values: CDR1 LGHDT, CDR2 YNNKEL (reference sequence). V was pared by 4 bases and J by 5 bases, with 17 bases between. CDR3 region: CASSLGERGGTEAFF. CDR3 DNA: TGTGCCAGCAGCCTCGGAGAACGGGGAGGGACTGAAGCTTTCTTT.

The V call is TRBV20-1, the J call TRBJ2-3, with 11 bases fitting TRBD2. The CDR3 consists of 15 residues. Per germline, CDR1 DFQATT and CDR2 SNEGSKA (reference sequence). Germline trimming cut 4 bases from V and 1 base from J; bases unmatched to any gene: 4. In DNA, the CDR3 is TGCAGTGCTATTGGGACTAGCGGACGCACAGATACGCAGTATTTT. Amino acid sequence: CSAIGTSGRTDTQYF.

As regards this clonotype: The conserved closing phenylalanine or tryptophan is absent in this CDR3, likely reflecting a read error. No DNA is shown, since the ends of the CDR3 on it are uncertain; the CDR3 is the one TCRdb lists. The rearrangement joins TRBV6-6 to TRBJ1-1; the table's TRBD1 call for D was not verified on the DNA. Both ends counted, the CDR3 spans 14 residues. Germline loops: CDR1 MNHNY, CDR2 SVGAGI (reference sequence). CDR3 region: CASKKQGANTEAFL.

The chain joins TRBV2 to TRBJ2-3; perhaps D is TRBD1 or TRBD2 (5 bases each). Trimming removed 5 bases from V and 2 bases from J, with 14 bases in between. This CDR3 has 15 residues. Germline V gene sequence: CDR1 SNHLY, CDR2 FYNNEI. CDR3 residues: CASSSFEGTTDTQYF. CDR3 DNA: TGTGCCAGCAGTAGTTTTGAAGGGACCACAGATACGCAGTATTTT. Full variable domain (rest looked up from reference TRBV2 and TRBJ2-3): EPEVTQTPSHQVTQMGQEVILRCVPISNHLYFYWYRQILGQKVEFLVSFYNNEISEKSEIFDDQFSVERPDGSNFTLKIRSTKLEDSAMYFCASSSFEGTTDTQYFGPGTRLTVL.

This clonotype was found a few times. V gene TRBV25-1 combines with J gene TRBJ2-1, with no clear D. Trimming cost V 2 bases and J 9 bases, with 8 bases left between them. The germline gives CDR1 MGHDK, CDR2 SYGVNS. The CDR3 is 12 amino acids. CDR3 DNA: TGTGCCAGCAGTGAAGGGGTGGGTGAGCAGTTCTTC. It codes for CASSEGVGEQFF.

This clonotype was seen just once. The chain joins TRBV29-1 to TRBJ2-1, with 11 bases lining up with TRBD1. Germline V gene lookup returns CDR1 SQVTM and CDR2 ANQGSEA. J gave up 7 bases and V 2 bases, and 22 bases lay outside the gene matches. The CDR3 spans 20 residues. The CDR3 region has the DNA TGCAGCGTTGAAAGGAGGGCCAGCGAGGAGGACAGGGGGCGTCATAATGAGCAGTTCTTC. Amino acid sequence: CSVERRASEEDRGRHNEQFF.

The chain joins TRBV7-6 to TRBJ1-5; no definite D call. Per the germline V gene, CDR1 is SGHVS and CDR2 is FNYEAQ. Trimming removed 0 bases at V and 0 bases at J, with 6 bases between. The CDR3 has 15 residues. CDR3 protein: CASSLAGGSNQPQHF. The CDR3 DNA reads TGTGCCAGCAGCTTAGCCGGAGGTAGCAATCAGCCCCAGCATTTT.

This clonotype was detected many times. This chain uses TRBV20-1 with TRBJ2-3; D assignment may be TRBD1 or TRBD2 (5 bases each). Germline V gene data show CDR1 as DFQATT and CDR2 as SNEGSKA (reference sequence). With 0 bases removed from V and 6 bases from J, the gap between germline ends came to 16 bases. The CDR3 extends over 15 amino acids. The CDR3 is CSARDRGAVGDTQYF. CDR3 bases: TGCAGTGCTAGAGATAGAGGGGCGGTCGGGGATACGCAGTATTTT.

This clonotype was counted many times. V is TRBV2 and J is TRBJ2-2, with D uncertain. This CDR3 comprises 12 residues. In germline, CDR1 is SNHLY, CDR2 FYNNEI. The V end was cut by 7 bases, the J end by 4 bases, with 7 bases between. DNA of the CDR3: TGTGCCAGCACCCGGGTCACCGGGGAGCTGTTTTTT. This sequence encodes CASTRVTGELFF.

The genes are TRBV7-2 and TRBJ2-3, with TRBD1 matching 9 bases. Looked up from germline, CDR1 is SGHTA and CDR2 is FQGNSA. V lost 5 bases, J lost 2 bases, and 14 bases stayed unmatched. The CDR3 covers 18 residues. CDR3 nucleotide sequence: TGTGCCAGCAGCGACCGCGGGACAGGGTTCTCCTACACAGATACGCAGTATTTT. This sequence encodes CASSDRGTGFSYTDTQYF.

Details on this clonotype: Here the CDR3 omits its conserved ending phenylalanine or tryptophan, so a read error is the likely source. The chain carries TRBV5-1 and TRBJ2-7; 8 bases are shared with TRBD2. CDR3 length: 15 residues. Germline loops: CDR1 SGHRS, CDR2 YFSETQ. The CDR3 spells CASSLLPAGEGEQYC. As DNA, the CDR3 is TGCGCTAGCAGCTTACTACCAGCGGGAGAAGGCGAGCAGTACTGC.

The CDR3 region is CSVERRASSLTRPYNEQFF. The CDR3 coding sequence is TGCAGCGTTGAAAGGAGGGCTAGCAGCTTAACGAGGCCCTACAATGAGCAGTTCTTC. This chain uses TRBV29-1 with TRBJ2-1; D is perhaps TRBD2 (6 bases). V was trimmed by 2 bases and J by 2 bases, leaving 25 bases between them. The CDR3 spans 19 residues. In germline, CDR1 is SQVTM, CDR2 ANQGSEA.

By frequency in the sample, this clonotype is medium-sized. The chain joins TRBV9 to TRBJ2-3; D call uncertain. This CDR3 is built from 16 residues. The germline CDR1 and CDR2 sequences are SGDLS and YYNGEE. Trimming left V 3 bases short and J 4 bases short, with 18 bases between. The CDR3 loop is CASSAPQGGFADTQYF. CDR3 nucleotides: TGTGCCAGCAGCGCCCCCCAAGGCGGTTTCGCAGATACGCAGTATTTT.

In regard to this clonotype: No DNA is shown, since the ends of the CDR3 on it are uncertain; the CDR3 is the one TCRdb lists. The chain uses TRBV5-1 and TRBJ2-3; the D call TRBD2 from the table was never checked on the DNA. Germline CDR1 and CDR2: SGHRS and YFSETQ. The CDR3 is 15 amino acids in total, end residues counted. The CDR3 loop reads CASFSFAGGTDTPYF.

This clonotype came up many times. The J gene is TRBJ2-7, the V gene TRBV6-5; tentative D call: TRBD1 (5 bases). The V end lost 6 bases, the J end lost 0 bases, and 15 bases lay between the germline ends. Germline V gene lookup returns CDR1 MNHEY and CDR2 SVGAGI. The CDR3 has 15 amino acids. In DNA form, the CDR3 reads TGTGCCAGCAGGGAAAGACAGATTAGCTCCTACGAGCAGTACTTC. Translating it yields CASRERQISSYEQYF.